The 26 T cell receptor beta chains in this list originate from one sample, sequenced in a study of Ad26.COV2.S vaccination and SARS-CoV-2 variants. Treatment of the sample: approximately 18 received Ad26.COV2.S at low or high dose, single or two shots; 5 received placebo; per-sample allocation not given. Each sample was drawn 63 days after the first injection (of vaccine or placebo). Measured with immunoSEQ multiplex PCR; TCRdb has only the in-frame clones, and not every one. This sample yields 300,000 to 350,000 clones, of which 86% are seen a single time; roughly a tenth belongs to the top ten. The material was peripheral blood, obtained in a trial of Ad26.COV2.S vaccine versus placebo. These receptor sequences come from a person aged 18-60 years who received the Ad26.COV2.S COVID-19 vaccine or a placebo.

In this sample, this clone turned up once. V and J are TRBV10-3 and TRBJ1-5; D gene ambiguous. CDR3 length equals 12 residues. Germline CDR1 ENHRY, CDR2 SYGVKD. Trimming took 3 bases from V and 3 from J, leaving 3 bases between them. DNA for the CDR3: TGTGCCATCAGTGATCCCAATCAGCCCCAGCATTTT. This sequence encodes CAISDPNQPQHF.

The V call is TRBV28, the J call TRBJ1-5; TRBD1 aligns across 10 bases. Germline CDR1 and CDR2: MDHEN and SYDVKM. The junction had 3 bases not matched to a gene; V was cut back by 1 base and J by 3 bases. This CDR3 is built from 16 residues. The CDR3 coding sequence is TGTGCCAGCAGTTTATTTGGGACAGGGGTCAATCAGCCCCAGCATTTT. Translated: CASSLFGTGVNQPQHF. Complete variable domain (other parts from reference TRBV28 and TRBJ1-5): DVKVTQSSRYLVKRTGEKVFLECVQDMDHENMFWYRQDPGLGLRLIYFSYDVKMKEKGDIPEGYSVSREKKERFSLILESASTNQTSMYLCASSLFGTGVNQPQHFGDGTRLSIL.

This sequence joins TRBV4-2 and TRBJ1-5; D is ambiguous. The V and J ends lost 3 bases and 0 bases respectively, with 6 bases between them. CDR1 and CDR2 (germline): LGHNA, YNFKEQ. The CDR3 extends over 14 amino acids. In nucleotides, the CDR3 is TGTGCCAGCAGCCATGCAACTAGCAATCAGCCCCAGCATTTT. Protein product: CASSHATSNQPQHF.

Regarding this clone: One end of the junction varies from germline; a read error may be responsible. This chain connects TRBV3-1 (or the pseudogene TRBV3-2) to TRBJ1-1, with D perhaps TRBD1 (6 bases). Per the germline V gene, CDR1 is LGHDT and CDR2 is YNNKEL (reference sequence). The CDR3 contains 12 residues. The CDR3 region has the DNA TGTGCCAGCACCGCAGGGGAGGCTGATGCTTTCTTT. Its protein product is CASTAGEADAFF.

In this sample, this clone turned up once. The V gene is TRBV5-1, the J gene TRBJ2-5; TRBD1 aligns across 11 bases. From germline, CDR1 is SGHRS and CDR2 YFSETQ. V was pared by 2 bases and J by 6 bases, with 6 bases of the junction left unmatched. The CDR3 spans 15 residues. The chain's CDR3 is CASSFGTGGTKTQYF. DNA for the CDR3: TGCGCCAGCAGCTTCGGGACAGGGGGGACTAAGACCCAGTACTTC.

The rearrangement links TRBV27 to TRBJ1-5; no definite D call. Germline V lookup: CDR1 MNHEY, CDR2 SMNVEV (reference sequence). CDR3 length: 12 amino acids. V lost 4 bases to trimming and J lost 3 bases, with 4 bases between them. The CDR3 DNA sequence: TGTGCCAGCAGTTCCCCCAATCAGCCCCAGCATTTT. Its protein is CASSSPNQPQHF.

The chain carries TRBV6-5 and TRBJ1-1, with a weak D call TRBD1 (5 bases). The CDR3 is 14 amino acids. Trimming pared 3 bases from V and 3 bases from J, leaving 11 bases between. Germline lookup yields CDR1 MNHEY and CDR2 SVGAGI. The CDR3: CASSYGGFHTEAFF. In DNA form, the CDR3 reads TGTGCCAGCAGTTATGGGGGGTTTCACACTGAAGCTTTCTTT.

V usage is TRBV5-1 and J usage is TRBJ1-1; possible D gene TRBD1, 6 bases. V lost 4 bases, J lost 0 bases, and 13 bases lay in between. This CDR3 region has 15 residues. Germline CDR1 reads SGHRS; CDR2 reads YFSETQ. Here the CDR3 DNA reads TGCGCCAGCAGCCCCCCGACAGGACTGAACACTGAAGCTTTCTTT. This sequence encodes CASSPPTGLNTEAFF.

The chain carries TRBV6-2 or TRBV6-3 and TRBJ1-5; D call uncertain. CDR3 length: 14 amino acids. V was shortened by 4 bases and J by 0 bases, with 7 bases between the two germline ends. Germline V gives CDR1 MNHEY, CDR2 SVGEGT. The CDR3 here is CASSWPYSNQPQHF. In nucleotides, the CDR3 is TGTGCCAGCAGTTGGCCGTATAGCAATCAGCCCCAGCATTTT.

The rearrangement uses TRBV28 and TRBJ2-5; D gene unclear. The germline V and J ends were trimmed by 2 bases and 5 bases, with 6 bases remaining between them. This CDR3 has 12 amino acids. Germline CDR1 and CDR2: MDHEN and SYDVKM. The chain's CDR3 is CASSLNWETQYF. DNA for the CDR3: TGTGCCAGCAGTTTAAATTGGGAGACCCAGTACTTC.

The V and J genes are TRBV27 and TRBJ2-2; D is possibly TRBD1 (6 bases). This CDR3 comprises 15 residues. V lost 5 bases and J lost 1, with 11 bases in between. CDR1 and CDR2 from the germline V gene are MNHEY and SMNVEV (reference sequence). In nucleotides, the CDR3 is TGTGCCAGCAGTGCCAGGACAGAGAACACCGGGGAGCTGTTTTTT. It codes for CASSARTENTGELFF.

The V and J genes are TRBV20-1 and TRBJ2-1, with D maybe TRBD2 (5 bases). CDR3 length equals 11 residues. In germline, CDR1 is DFQATT, CDR2 SNEGSKA (reference sequence). V shed 6 bases and J shed 6 bases, with 9 bases lying between them. The CDR3 loop reads CSATRFNEQFF. The DNA of the CDR3 is TGCAGTGCCACTAGGTTCAATGAGCAGTTCTTC.

The chain links TRBV5-1 to TRBJ2-3; 7 positions agree with TRBD2. Germline assignment: CDR1 SGHRS and CDR2 YFSETQ. The CDR3 sequence is 17 residues long. V lost 0 bases to trimming and J lost 0 bases; unmatched junction nucleotides: 7. In DNA, the CDR3 is TGCGCCAGCAGCTTGGCCCTGACTAGCTATAGCACAGATACGCAGTATTTT. The encoded protein is CASSLALTSYSTDTQYF. Looking up the rest from reference TRBV5-1 and TRBJ2-3 gives the full variable domain: KAGVTQTPRYLIKTRGQQVTLSCSPISGHRSVSWYQQTPGQGLQFLFEYFSETQRNKGNFPGRFSGRQFSNSRSEMNVSTLELGDSALYLCASSLALTSYSTDTQYFGPGTRLTVL.

This chain connects TRBV6-1 to TRBJ1-2, with TRBD1 matching 10 bases. The trim removed 2 bases at V and 7 bases at J, leaving 7 bases unmatched. Germline CDR1 and CDR2: MNHNS and SASEGT. The length of the CDR3 is 15 residues. This chain's CDR3 is CASSERDRGVGGYTF. Here the CDR3 DNA reads TGTGCCAGCAGTGAAAGGGACAGGGGTGTTGGTGGCTACACCTTC.

This rearrangement joins TRBV5-6 to TRBJ1-1; D is unresolved. Between the trimmed V and J ends, which lost 1 base and 4 bases, there was a span of 11 bases. The CDR3 runs to 14 residues. Germline V gene lookup returns CDR1 SGHDT and CDR2 YYEEEE. The CDR3 bases are TGTGCCAGCAGCTTGATGTTCAGAGGCACTGAAGCTTTCTTT. Translation: CASSLMFRGTEAFF. The full variable domain, with the rest looked up from reference TRBV5-6 and TRBJ1-1, is DAGVTQSPTHLIKTRGQQVTLRCSPKSGHDTVSWYQQALGQGPQFIFQYYEEEERQRGNFPDRFSGHQFPNYSSELNVNALLLGDSALYLCASSLMFRGTEAFFGQGTRLTVV.

This chain connects TRBV10-3 to TRBJ2-5; the match to TRBD2 covers 14 bases. The CDR3 extends over 18 amino acids. The V and J ends lost 3 bases and 4 bases, in that order; junction bases with no gene match: 10. Germline V gene lookup returns CDR1 ENHRY and CDR2 SYGVKD. CDR3: CAISDSGLAGVGLETQYF. The CDR3 region has the DNA TGTGCCATCAGTGATTCGGGACTAGCGGGAGTAGGCTTAGAGACCCAGTACTTC.

As concerns this clone: Additional DNA sequences in this sample encode the identical CDR3. This chain uses TRBV4-3 with TRBJ1-2, with no clear D. Germline V CDR1 and CDR2: LGHNA, YSLEER. This CDR3 is built from 13 residues. The V end was cut by 0 bases, the J end by 4 bases, with 6 bases between. CDR3 residues: CASSQDRAYGYTF. In DNA form, the CDR3 reads TGCGCCAGCAGCCAAGACCGAGCCTATGGCTACACCTTC.

This chain uses TRBV9 with TRBJ2-3; possible D gene TRBD2, 6 bases. This CDR3 has 15 amino acids. Deletions cut 3 bases from V and 3 bases from J, with 14 bases between. Germline V gene data show CDR1 as SGDLS and CDR2 as YYNGEE. CDR3 residues: CASSESGGETDTQYF. CDR3 nucleotide sequence: TGTGCCAGCAGCGAGAGTGGAGGGGAGACAGATACGCAGTATTTT. Looking up the rest from reference TRBV9 and TRBJ2-3 gives the full variable domain: DSGVTQTPKHLITATGQRVTLRCSPRSGDLSVYWYQQSLDQGLQFLIQYYNGEERAKGNILERFSAQQFPDLHSELNLSSLELGDSALYFCASSESGGETDTQYFGPGTRLTVL.

This clone was seen just once. The chain employs TRBV6-1 and TRBJ1-6; unclear D gene. The germline V and J ends were trimmed by 4 bases and 7 bases, with 17 bases remaining between them. This CDR3 contains 16 residues. Germline CDR1 and CDR2: MNHNS and SASEGT. CDR3 in amino acids: CASSAGERVRNSPLHF. CDR3 nucleotide sequence: TGTGCCAGCAGTGCTGGTGAACGGGTTCGGAATTCACCCCTCCACTTT.

V and J are TRBV6-5 and TRBJ1-2; D is uncertain. Between the trimmed V and J ends, which lost 8 bases and 7 bases, there was a span of 23 bases. The CDR3 is 15 amino acids. Germline loops: CDR1 MNHEY, CDR2 SVGAGI. The CDR3 nucleotides are TGTGCCAGCCGTCCCGGGAGGGAAGGCGGATCTGGCTACACCTTC. Residues: CASRPGREGGSGYTF.

The genes are TRBV5-1 and TRBJ2-5, with a weak D call TRBD1 (5 bases). The germline gives CDR1 SGHRS, CDR2 YFSETQ. V lost 7 bases and J 2 bases, leaving 12 bases between the germline ends. The CDR3 spans 13 residues. CDR3 amino acids: CASQYAGQETQYF. CDR3 DNA: TGCGCCAGCCAGTATGCAGGGCAAGAGACCCAGTACTTC.

This sequence joins TRBV2 and TRBJ2-1, with a tentative D call TRBD2 (6 bases). Between the trimmed V and J ends, which lost 6 bases and 0 bases, there was a span of 12 bases. Looked up from germline, CDR1 is SNHLY and CDR2 is FYNNEI. The CDR3 contains 15 residues. The CDR3 DNA is TGTGCCAGCAGACCCGCGGGGAGCTCCTACAATGAGCAGTTCTTC. Protein product: CASRPAGSSYNEQFF.

The chain couples TRBV9 to TRBJ2-3; 12 positions match TRBD2. Germline V gives CDR1 SGDLS, CDR2 YYNGEE. The CDR3 runs to 17 residues. The junction had 8 bases not matched to a gene; V was cut back by 4 bases and J by 2 bases. The CDR3 sequence: CASSLMTSGGLTDTQYF. The DNA of the CDR3 is TGTGCCAGCAGCCTCATGACTAGCGGGGGTCTCACAGATACGCAGTATTTT.

This clone was recorded at least ten times. The J gene is TRBJ1-2, the V gene TRBV5-4; TRBD1 might be the D (5 bases). The V gene lost 0 bases and the J gene lost 4 bases, with 7 bases spanning the gap. The CDR3 spans 13 residues. The germline V gene has CDR1 SGHNT and CDR2 YYREEE (reference sequence). CDR3: CASSLGGTYGYTF. The CDR3 nucleotides read TGTGCCAGCAGCTTGGGAGGGACCTATGGCTACACCTTC.

CDR3: CASSFTGEETEAFF. The CDR3, as DNA: TGCGCCAGCAGCTTTACAGGGGAGGAGACTGAAGCTTTCTTT. The V and J genes are TRBV5-1 and TRBJ1-1, with 7 bases lining up with TRBD1. This CDR3 spans 14 amino acids. Germline assignment: CDR1 SGHRS and CDR2 YFSETQ. The V and J ends lost 2 bases and 5 bases, in that order; junction bases with no gene match: 6.

The chain joins TRBV5-5 to TRBJ2-1; D might be TRBD2 (6 bases). The CDR3 totals 15 residues. Trimming pared 4 bases from V and 4 bases from J, leaving 15 bases between. CDR1 is SGHKS and CDR2 is YYEKEE in the germline V gene (reference sequence). Here the CDR3 DNA reads TGTGCCAGCAGCACCCCTCCTAGCGAATACAATGAGCAGTTCTTC. Its protein is CASSTPPSEYNEQFF.